This T cell receptor beta chain appears in the sequencing data of a study of T cell responses to AZD1222 COVID-19 vaccine. The wider study: The study pooled second doses at about 4 or about 12 weeks.

The protocol was immunoSEQ multiplex PCR, while the TCRdb copy is restricted to in-frame clones and leaves out a portion. Among approximately 140,000 clones listed, 85% to 95% were seen once. Of note for this clone: No antigen is known for it.

Whole-study results and caveats: Reports say nearly half of spike-specific TCRs go after unmutated variant regions. Most donors were white British, females outnumbered males, and clonal diversity was possibly underestimated. Across spike, vaccine-associated CD4 TCRs were found, dominant at 160-218 and 743-854.

The CDR3 loop spans 13 amino acids. Germline CDR1 SGHAT, CDR2 FQDESV (reference sequence). The V and J ends lost 6 bases and 4 bases, in that order; junction bases with no gene match: 5. This sample comprised peripheral blood, obtained on day 0 of AZD1222 vaccination. The receptor was derived from an adult in good health. V usage is TRBV11-1 and J usage is TRBJ2-5, with TRBD1 matching 7 bases. CDR3 loop: CASRGGSRETQYF. CDR3 nucleotides: TGTGCCAGCAGAGGGGGCTCACGAGAGACCCAGTACTTC.